This T cell receptor (beta chain) was recorded in a study of cytomegalovirus exposure and HLA in healthy donors. Study-level results: Reportedly, diagnosis of cytomegalovirus status by the classifier showed high specificity and sensitivity. For most TCR sequences rarity was the rule, although some public TCRs occurred in many donors.

From germline, CDR1 is LNHDA and CDR2 SQIVND (reference sequence). Trimming took off 4 bases at V and 1 base at J, with 11 bases between the two ends. There are 15 residues in the CDR3. Concerning this clone itself: Its antigen is currently unknown.

Assay: immunoSEQ multiplex PCR; the TCRdb copy retains only in-frame clones and omits some. The top ten hold around 1.2% of the sample, which has about 130,000 clones, 89% seen once. The material sequenced was PBMCs. The chain carries TRBV19 and TRBJ1-5, with unresolved D. This clonotype was obtained from a woman under 30 in good health and CMV-seronegative. CDR3 amino acids: CASSRTGSSNQPQHF. CDR3 in DNA: TGTGCCAGTAGTAGAACCGGGTCAAGCAATCAGCCCCAGCATTTT.